This T cell receptor (delta chain) was captured by sequencing in a study of γδ T cells in repeated Plasmodium falciparum infection. On the study more broadly: Age- and gender-matched Australian children served as comparison for malaria-exposed Malian children. Samples were taken at baseline, before some infections, and 21 days after each.

Vgamma9/Vdelta2+ and Vdelta2-negative gammadelta T cells were flow-sorted from PBMC for bulk sequencing. TCRdb re-called the multiplex PCR reads using CATT. The table has tens of thousands of delta-chain clones, over 0.9% seen once; the top ten hold 9.6%. This clone was counted between two and nine times. TCRdb records a much larger clone's protein for this DNA, with a difference at residue 3 that likely arises from a read error; the protein given is the translation of the DNA. Germline CDR1 reads TSWWSYY; CDR2 reads QGS. There are 15 residues in the CDR3. Sequencing input: gamma-delta T cells from blood. The chain carries TRDV1 and TRDJ1; weak D call: TRDD3 (5 bases). The J gene, not given by TCRdb, was assigned here from a germline match of the nucleotide sequence. This sequence originates from a pool of human donors (malaria-infected and uninfected, not separated). DNA for the CDR3: TGTGCCGAAGGGCGGGGAACCGGCTCCACCGATAAACTCATCTTT. Protein product: CAEGRGTGSTDKLIF.